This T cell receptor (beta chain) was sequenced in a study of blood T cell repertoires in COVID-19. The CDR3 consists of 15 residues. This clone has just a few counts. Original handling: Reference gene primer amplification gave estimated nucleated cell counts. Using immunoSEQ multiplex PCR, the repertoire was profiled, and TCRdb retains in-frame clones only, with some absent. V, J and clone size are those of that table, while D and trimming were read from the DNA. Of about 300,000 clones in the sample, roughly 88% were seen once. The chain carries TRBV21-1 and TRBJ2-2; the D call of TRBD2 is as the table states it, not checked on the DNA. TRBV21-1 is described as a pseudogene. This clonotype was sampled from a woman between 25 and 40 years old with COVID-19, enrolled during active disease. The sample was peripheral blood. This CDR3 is CATNRLAGNTGELFF. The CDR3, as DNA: TGTGCCACCAATAGACTAGCGGGGAACACCGGGGAGCTGTTTTTT.